These 16 T cell receptor beta chains were all obtained from the same sample, sequenced in a study of identical twins. TCRdb recomputed calls from the 5' RACE reads with MiXCR, one row per CDR3 protein. Here the sample spans 450,000 to 650,000 distinct CDR3 sequences, about 15% being singletons. In addition, the sample was reused for a study of yellow fever vaccine responses in identical twins.

Input material: CD4+ T cells sorted from blood. Receptors were obtained from a woman between 18 and 29 years old in good health.

This chain uses TRBV10-3 with TRBJ2-3; D may be TRBD1 or TRBD2 (5 bases each). This CDR3 contains 16 residues. The V and J ends lost 5 bases and 5 bases respectively, with 20 bases between them. CDR1 and CDR2 (germline): ENHRY, SYGVKD. As DNA, the CDR3 is TGTGCCATCAGTTCGTCTCAGGGCAGGGCGGGAGATACGCAGTATTTT. Residues: CAISSSQGRAGDTQYF.

This clonotype was recorded many times. The V call is TRBV7-9, the J call TRBJ2-7, with D possibly matching TRBD2 (6 bases). The CDR3 has 14 amino acids. The V gene lost 3 bases and the J gene lost 0 bases, with 9 bases spanning the gap. Germline CDR1 reads SEHNR; CDR2 reads FQNEAQ (reference sequence). Written as DNA, the CDR3 is TGTGCCAGCAGCTTGGGGGGAGGCTCCTACGAGCAGTACTTC. Translating gives CASSLGGGSYEQYF.

The chain is built from TRBV11-1 and TRBJ2-4; 11 bases are shared with TRBD2. The CDR3 has 18 amino acids. V shed 3 bases, J shed 3 bases, and the junction held 10 bases outside the gene matches. The V gene's germline CDR1 is SGHAT and CDR2 FQDESV (reference sequence). The CDR3 DNA reads as TGTGCCAGCAGCTTTGGGACTAGCGGAATTAGCGGCAAAAACATTCAGTACTTC. This encodes CASSFGTSGISGKNIQYF.

The sample holds many counts of this clonotype. The V and J genes are TRBV6-5 and TRBJ1-2; 9 nucleotides line up with TRBD1. The junction had 3 bases not matched to a gene; V was cut back by 4 bases and J by 6 bases. Germline V gene data show CDR1 as MNHEY and CDR2 as SVGAGI. The CDR3 spans 13 residues. The CDR3 nucleotides are TGTGCCAGCAGTTCTGACAGGGGGAATGGCTACACCTTC. It yields the protein CASSSDRGNGYTF.

This clonotype was observed a few times. The gene calls are TRBV20-1 and TRBJ2-1; 7 bases align to TRBD2. The CDR3 is 13 residues long. The germline V gene has CDR1 DFQATT and CDR2 SNEGSKA (reference sequence). Germline trimming cut 6 bases from V and 4 bases from J; bases unmatched to any gene: 6. CDR3 sequence (DNA): TGCAGTGCAGGGAGGGGCGGGTACAATGAGCAGTTCTTC. It yields the protein CSAGRGGYNEQFF.

The chain recombines TRBV6-1 with TRBJ2-1; the D is unclear. CDR1 and CDR2 (germline): MNHNS, SASEGT. CDR3 length equals 13 residues. V lost 6 bases and J lost 9, with 15 bases in between. The CDR3 reads CASSPTNPTEQFF. Written as DNA, the CDR3 is TGTGCCAGCAGCCCGACCAACCCAACTGAGCAGTTCTTC.

This clonotype was found a few times. This chain uses TRBV10-3 with TRBJ1-1; no clear D. The germline V gene encodes CDR1 ENHRY and CDR2 SYGVKD. V was cut by 10 bases and J by 0 bases, with 12 bases left in between. This CDR3 has 13 amino acids. The CDR3 sequence: CATLGGMNTEAFF. The CDR3 DNA follows: TGTGCCACCCTGGGAGGGATGAACACTGAAGCTTTCTTT.

V gene TRBV12-3 or TRBV12-4 combines with J gene TRBJ2-1; 9 bases are shared with TRBD1. The trim removed 6 bases at V and 9 bases at J, leaving 9 bases unmatched. The CDR3 loop spans 14 amino acids. In nucleotides, the CDR3 is TGTGCCAGCAGACAGACAGGGGGAGGGGGTGAGCAGTTCTTC. Translated, it gives CASRQTGGGGEQFF.

This clonotype occurred many times. The chain recombines TRBV7-9 with TRBJ2-7; D may be TRBD2 (7 bases). V dropped 4 bases and J dropped 2 bases, with 21 bases sitting between them. The V gene's germline CDR1 is SEHNR and CDR2 FQNEAQ (reference sequence). This CDR3 is built from 17 residues. The CDR3 sequence: CASSSRGGDPTTYEQYF. CDR3 nucleotides: TGTGCCAGCAGCTCCAGAGGGGGGGACCCTACTACCTACGAGCAGTACTTC.

In its sample, this clonotype was seen a few times. This chain links TRBV24-1 with TRBJ2-3, with a weak D call TRBD2 (7 bases). CDR1 and CDR2 from the germline V gene are KGHDR and SFDVKD. The CDR3 totals 17 residues. V dropped 0 bases and J dropped 4 bases, with 16 bases sitting between them. Here the CDR3 DNA reads TGTGCCACCAGTGATTTGGGGGCTAGGGGGGGCCCAGATACGCAGTATTTT. Protein sequence: CATSDLGARGGPDTQYF.

The CDR3 region is CASTRTDINTEAFF. Written as DNA, the CDR3 is TGTGCCAGCACCAGGACAGATATAAACACTGAAGCTTTCTTT. This rearrangement joins TRBV6-1 to TRBJ1-1; D perhaps matches TRBD1 (6 bases). The CDR3 is 14 residues long. V gave up 7 bases and J gave up 2 bases, with 14 bases separating them. Germline V CDR1 and CDR2: MNHNS, SASEGT.

There are a few counts of this clonotype. The junction shows a germline mismatch at one end, possibly a read error. The chain uses TRBV28 and TRBJ2-7, with D maybe TRBD1 (5 bases). Germline V lookup: CDR1 MDHEN, CDR2 SYDVKM. This CDR3 spans 11 amino acids. CDR3 sequence reads: CASSFQGLPKF. CDR3 coding DNA: TGTGCCAGCAGTTTCCAGGGTCTGCCAAAGTTC.

This clonotype turned up a few times. The chain is built from TRBV4-1 and TRBJ2-2; D perhaps matches TRBD1 (6 bases). Germline-derived CDR1 and CDR2 are MGHRA and YSYEKL. The length of the CDR3 is 14 residues. The V and J ends lost 4 bases and 7 bases respectively, with 13 bases between them. The CDR3 sequence is CASSPQGWVGELFF. The CDR3 nucleotides are TGCGCCAGCAGCCCCCAGGGGTGGGTCGGGGAGCTGTTTTTT.

This clonotype was found a few times. This chain uses TRBV10-3 with TRBJ2-5; 7 bases line up with TRBD1. The V gene's germline CDR1 is ENHRY and CDR2 SYGVKD. Trimming took 4 bases from V and 4 from J; bases not matched to a gene: 6. The CDR3 loop spans 14 amino acids. The CDR3, as DNA: TGTGCCATCAGTGCGACAGGGAATGGAGAGACCCAGTACTTC. This gives the protein CAISATGNGETQYF.

About this clonotype itself: A much larger clone is a single base away; this may be a read error. The chain has TRBV12-3 or TRBV12-4 and TRBJ1-5; D gene uncertain. Trimming took 2 bases from V and 1 from J, leaving 3 bases between them. The length of the CDR3 is 13 residues. The CDR3: CASSLKSNQPQHF. The DNA for the CDR3 is TGTGCCAGCAGTTTAAAAAGCAATCAGCCCCAGCATTTT.

This clonotype was observed a handful of times. DNA of the CDR3: TGTGCCACCTCCTTAGCGGGAGTATCCTACAATGAGCAGTTCTTC. Encoded protein: CATSLAGVSYNEQFF. The chain combines TRBV6-1 with TRBJ2-1; 9 nucleotides agree with TRBD2. The trim removed 10 bases at V and 1 base at J, leaving 8 bases unmatched. The CDR3 length is 15 residues. From germline, CDR1 is MNHNS and CDR2 SASEGT.